The sample holds many counts of the clone carrying this T cell receptor beta chain. The antigen is unknown. V was clipped by 1 base and J by 4 bases, with 11 bases between them. In germline, CDR1 is SGHRS, CDR2 YFSETQ. The CDR3 spans 14 residues. This record belongs to a study of human T cells and chemical hapten exposure. Study-wide results and caveats: Significantly greater numbers of large CDR3 similarity clusters came from expanded TCRs than from controls. Following DPC sensitization, TCRs present above 1 in 1000 frequency showed no change.

The library gave individual cDNA molecules unique molecular identifiers. MiXCR, run by TCRdb on the RACE reads, gives a single entry per CDR3 protein. Among approximately 32,000 distinct CDR3 sequences listed, more than 10% were seen once. Time point specified: pre-sensitization, week 0. Treatment reported: therapeutic diphenylcyclopropenone sensitization with weekly scalp DPC. Extraction yielded total RNA from whole blood (unfractionated). This TCR was recovered from a woman aged 40 to 49 with alopecia areata. Some clones in this sample may be carry-over from other donors' samples. The sample in question was whole blood, obtained in connection with sensitization to the hapten diphenylcyclopropenone (DPC). This chain links TRBV5-1 with TRBJ2-5; D gene ambiguous. CDR3 residues: CASSLNGRIETQYF. The DNA of the CDR3 is TGCGCCAGCAGCTTGAATGGCAGAATAGAGACCCAGTACTTC.